This entry describes one T cell receptor (beta chain). Original analysis: Reference gene primer amplification gave nucleated cell count estimates. Some clones are missing from TCRdb's copy, which holds only in-frame ones; the method was immunoSEQ multiplex PCR. That table supplies the V and J calls and clone size; D and trimming were determined from the DNA. The sample has about 97,000 clones, 90% seen once; the top ten hold 1.7%. The entry originates in a study of blood T cell repertoires in COVID-19. Whole-study context: Acute-phase and convalescent COVID-19 samples originated in the United States, Italy and Spain. T cells, B-cell-depleted T cells, or PBMCs supplied cDNA or gDNA.

The germline V gene encodes CDR1 SGHVS and CDR2 FQNEAQ. The CDR3 is 12 residues long. The V and J ends lost 4 bases and 5 bases respectively, with 8 bases between them. The genes are TRBV7-8 and TRBJ2-5; D is undetermined. This clonotype originated in a man between 60 and 75 years old with acute or convalescent COVID-19. Sequenced input: peripheral blood. The CDR3 sequence is CASSSRKETQYF. The DNA for the CDR3 is TGTGCCAGCAGCTCGAGGAAGGAGACCCAGTACTTC.